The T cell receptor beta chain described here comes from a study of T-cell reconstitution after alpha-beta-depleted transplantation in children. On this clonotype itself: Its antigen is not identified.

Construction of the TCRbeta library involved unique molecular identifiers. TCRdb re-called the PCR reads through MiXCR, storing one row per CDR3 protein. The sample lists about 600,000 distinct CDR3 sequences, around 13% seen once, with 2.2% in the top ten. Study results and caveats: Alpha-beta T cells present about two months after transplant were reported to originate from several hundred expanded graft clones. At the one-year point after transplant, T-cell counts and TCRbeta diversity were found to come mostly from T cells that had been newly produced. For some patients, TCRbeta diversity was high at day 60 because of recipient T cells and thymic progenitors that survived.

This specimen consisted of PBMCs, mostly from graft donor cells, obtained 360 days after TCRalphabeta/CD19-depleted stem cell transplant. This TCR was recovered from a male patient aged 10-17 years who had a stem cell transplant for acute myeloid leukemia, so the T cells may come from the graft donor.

In nucleotides, the CDR3 is TGCAGTGTCGCGATTCTTGGGGGGAGCTCCTACAATGAGCAGTTCTTC. It yields the protein CSVAILGGSSYNEQFF. The chain is built from TRBV20-1 and TRBJ2-1; a weak D match, TRBD2 (6 bases). V was pared by 7 bases and J by 0 bases, with 19 bases between. The CDR3 contains 16 residues. Germline-derived CDR1 and CDR2 are DFQATT and SNEGSKA (reference sequence).